This T cell receptor beta chain was observed in a study of cytomegalovirus exposure and HLA in healthy donors. As regards this clone: Antigen unknown.

Broader study findings: The study had only CMV serostatus as immune exposure information.

Germline V gives CDR1 LGHNT, CDR2 FRNRAP. The CDR3 length is 13 residues. V was shortened by 1 base and J by 3 bases, with 4 bases between the two germline ends. Donors were nominally healthy when sampled, though unrecorded immune exposures were likely. The PCR made use of 60 Vbeta and 13 Jbeta primers. Original methodology: Later reanalysis found tens of millions of unique TCR beta chains, around 9.9 million of them shared. Generated by immunoSEQ multiplex PCR, the TCRdb table keeps only in-frame clones and is missing some. The V and J calls and clone size are taken from that table; D and trimming were inferred from the DNA. The sample has around 100,000 clones.

The chain employs TRBV12-5 and TRBJ1-3; D is uncertain. Specimen: PBMCs. The TCR comes from a man aged 25 to 45 in good health and CMV-seronegative. CDR3 region: CASGLAGGNTIYF. In DNA, the CDR3 is TGTGCTAGTGGTTTGGCCGGTGGAAACACCATATATTTT.